Listed here are 22 T cell receptor beta chains from one sample, sequenced in a study of cytomegalovirus exposure and HLA in healthy donors. Vbeta (60) and Jbeta (13) primers were used in the PCR. Here immunoSEQ multiplex PCR was the method, and the copy in TCRdb shows in-frame clones only, minus some. Of 99,000 or so clones in the sample, 60% to 80% were seen once. Input material: PBMCs. These receptors all stem from a man aged 25 to 40 in good health and CMV-seronegative.

The V call is TRBV9, the J call TRBJ2-5, with 10 bases fitting TRBD1. Germline trimming cut 1 base from V and 5 bases from J; bases unmatched to any gene: 8. The CDR3 runs 16 residues. The germline V gene has CDR1 SGDLS and CDR2 YYNGEE. CDR3 residues: CASSVMGTGVEETQYF. The CDR3 DNA sequence: TGTGCCAGCAGCGTAATGGGGACAGGGGTCGAGGAGACCCAGTACTTC.

This clone was picked up a small number of times. The V gene is TRBV6-1, the J gene TRBJ1-2; tentative D call: TRBD1 (6 bases). CDR3 length equals 16 residues. V was pared by 1 base and J by 4 bases, with 16 bases between. Germline lookup yields CDR1 MNHNS and CDR2 SASEGT. The CDR3: CASSEVGGGGPYGYTF. CDR3 coding DNA: TGTGCCAGCAGTGAAGTGGGTGGGGGCGGACCCTATGGCTACACCTTC.

The V call is TRBV28, the J call TRBJ2-5; TRBD1 aligns across 7 bases. The J call could be wrong; TRBJ2-7 is a better fit for the DNA end. Germline CDR1 and CDR2: MDHEN and SYDVKM. CDR3 length equals 13 residues. DNA of the CDR3: TGTGCCAGCAGGGTTGGGACAGCCTACGAGCAGTACTTC. It yields the protein CASRVGTAYEQYF.

This rearrangement joins TRBV7-2 to TRBJ2-1, with 10 bases matching TRBD2. Losses at the gene ends were 5 bases for V and 9 bases for J; bases not matched to a gene: 10. This CDR3 has 15 residues. The germline V gene encodes CDR1 SGHTA and CDR2 FQGNSA. DNA of the CDR3: TGTGCCAGCAGCCCCTCTAGCGGGAGAGTAAGTGAGCAGTTCTTC. Its protein is CASSPSSGRVSEQFF.

In this sample, this clone turned up a few times. The rearrangement joins TRBV2 to TRBJ1-3; D is perhaps TRBD1 (5 bases). The germline gives CDR1 SNHLY, CDR2 FYNNEI. Deletions cut 4 bases from V and 3 bases from J, with 13 bases between. The CDR3 sequence is 15 residues long. The CDR3, as DNA: TGTGCCAGCAGTGCCCAGGGTGGAAGTGGAAACACCATATATTTT. It translates to CASSAQGGSGNTIYF.

The V and J genes are TRBV7-2 and TRBJ2-1, with D perhaps TRBD2 (6 bases). V was shortened by 4 bases and J by 8 bases, with 21 bases between the two germline ends. The CDR3 length is 16 residues. Germline loops: CDR1 SGHTA, CDR2 FQGNSA. CDR3 DNA sequence: TGTGCCAGCAGCTCACTGGGAGACCCTAGCGTCCATGAGCAGTTCTTC. Translation: CASSSLGDPSVHEQFF.

The chain couples TRBV11-2 to TRBJ2-1; possibly TRBD2 for D (6 bases). The germline V and J ends were trimmed by 1 base and 9 bases, with 13 bases remaining between them. The CDR3 extends over 14 amino acids. Germline V CDR1 and CDR2: SGHAT, FQNNGV. The CDR3: CASSLVFGGGEQFF. Written as DNA, the CDR3 is TGTGCCAGCAGCTTAGTATTTGGGGGAGGTGAGCAGTTCTTC.

V is TRBV7-2 and J is TRBJ2-1, with 7 bases fitting TRBD2. Germline CDR1 and CDR2: SGHTA and FQGNSA. Trimming cost V 0 bases and J 5 bases; bases outside gene matches: 7. This CDR3 spans 16 amino acids. The CDR3 nucleotides read TGTGCCAGCAGCTTAGCGGGCGGGAGAGCCGACAATGAGCAGTTCTTC. This sequence encodes CASSLAGGRADNEQFF. Combining the CDR3 with reference TRBV7-2 and TRBJ2-1 gives the whole variable domain GAGVSQSPSNKVTEKGKDVELRCDPISGHTALYWYRQSLGQGLEFLIYFQGNSAPDKSGLPSDRFSAERTGGSVSTLTIQRTQQEDSAVYLCASSLAGGRADNEQFFGPGTRLTVL.

This chain uses TRBV6-6 with TRBJ2-3, with a possible D match to TRBD2 (6 bases). The length of the CDR3 is 15 residues. CDR1 MNHNY and CDR2 SVGAGI come from the germline V gene (reference sequence). V was cut by 2 bases and J by 6 bases, with 15 bases left in between. CDR3 in DNA: TGTGCCAGCAGTTACGGGAGGACAAGAAGGGATACGCAGTATTTT. Its protein is CASSYGRTRRDTQYF.

The chain has TRBV5-6 and TRBJ1-5; D is unclear. This CDR3 contains 14 residues. Germline V gives CDR1 SGHDT, CDR2 YYEEEE. V dropped 4 bases and J dropped 7 bases, with 15 bases sitting between them. DNA of the CDR3: TGTGCCAGCAGCCTGCGGGGTATAGAGCAGCCCCAGCATTTT. This codes for CASSLRGIEQPQHF.

V is TRBV5-6 and J is TRBJ2-7; the D gene is possibly TRBD2 (6 bases). Germline V gene data show CDR1 as SGHDT and CDR2 as YYEEEE. CDR3 length equals 14 residues. V was pared by 2 bases and J by 1 base, with 10 bases between. In DNA form, the CDR3 reads TGTGCCAGCAGCTTCAGGGAGGCGTCCTACGAGCAGTACTTC. Amino acid sequence: CASSFREASYEQYF.

The V and J genes are TRBV19 and TRBJ1-4, with D tentatively TRBD1 (6 bases). V was shortened by 3 bases and J by 2 bases, with 13 bases between the two germline ends. Germline CDR1 is LNHDA and CDR2 is SQIVND (reference sequence). This CDR3 comprises 16 residues. CDR3 residues: CASSIPSGVTNEKLFF. In DNA, the CDR3 is TGTGCCAGTAGTATCCCTTCAGGGGTCACTAATGAAAAACTGTTTTTT. The whole variable domain, remainder taken from reference TRBV19 and TRBJ1-4, is DGGITQSPKYLFRKEGQNVTLSCEQNLNHDAMYWYRQDPGQGLRLIYYSQIVNDFQKGDIAEGYSVSREKKESFPLTVTSAQKNPTAFYLCASSIPSGVTNEKLFFGSGTQLSVL.

The rearrangement uses TRBV5-1 and TRBJ2-7, with TRBD2 matching 11 bases. The CDR3 is 15 residues long. J gave up 6 bases and V 0 bases, and 5 bases lay outside the gene matches. Germline lookup yields CDR1 SGHRS and CDR2 YFSETQ. The CDR3 here is CASSLVASGRFEQYF. The CDR3 DNA follows: TGCGCCAGCAGCTTGGTGGCTAGCGGGAGGTTCGAGCAGTACTTC.

The chain recombines TRBV19 with TRBJ2-7, with 9 bases that match TRBD2. Germline CDR1 and CDR2: LNHDA and SQIVND (reference sequence). The CDR3 runs to 13 residues. V shed 5 bases, J shed 6 bases, and the junction held 5 bases outside the gene matches. Written as DNA, the CDR3 is TGTGCCAGTAGTTTAGCGGGAGTTAGCGAGCAGTACTTC. Amino acids: CASSLAGVSEQYF.

The chain couples TRBV7-9 to TRBJ1-1; TRBD1 aligns across 9 bases. The CDR3 has 15 amino acids. After removal of 1 base from V and 1 base from J, the junction contained 1 base not matched to a gene. Germline loops: CDR1 SEHNR, CDR2 FQNEAQ (reference sequence). The CDR3 coding sequence is TGTGCCAGCAGCTTAGAGGGACAGGGGAACACTGAAGCTTTCTTT. Translation: CASSLEGQGNTEAFF.

The chain joins TRBV2 to TRBJ1-5; TRBD1 matches 9 bases. With 6 bases clipped from V and 6 bases from J, the junction kept 6 bases outside the gene matches. Germline CDR1 is SNHLY and CDR2 is FYNNEI. The CDR3 totals 14 residues. The CDR3 loop is CASREDRGGQPQHF. The CDR3 DNA is TGTGCCAGCAGGGAGGACAGGGGAGGTCAGCCCCAGCATTTT.

The chain links TRBV7-2 to TRBJ2-1; D remains ambiguous. Germline V CDR1 and CDR2: SGHTA, FQGNSA. The CDR3 is 14 amino acids. Between the trimmed V and J ends, which lost 3 bases and 2 bases, there was a span of 8 bases. The CDR3 DNA reads as TGTGCCAGCAGCTTCATCCCCCCCTACAATGAGCAGTTCTTC. Protein: CASSFIPPYNEQFF.

The chain recombines TRBV5-1 with TRBJ2-7, with TRBD1 matching over 8 bases. CDR3 length: 17 amino acids. CDR1 is SGHRS and CDR2 is YFSETQ in the germline V gene. V gave up 1 base and J gave up 2 bases; unmatched junction bases: 11. The CDR3 here is CASSLSPEGQATYEQYF. In DNA form, the CDR3 reads TGCGCCAGCAGCTTGTCCCCGGAGGGACAGGCGACCTACGAGCAGTACTTC.

V and J are TRBV7-2 and TRBJ2-1, with D unresolved. CDR3 length equals 12 residues. V lost 5 bases to trimming and J lost 6 bases, with 8 bases between them. Looked up from germline, CDR1 is SGHTA and CDR2 is FQGNSA. The CDR3 nucleotides are TGTGCCAGCAGCCCTGACATCAATGAGCAGTTCTTC. Its protein is CASSPDINEQFF.

This clone was found once. The rearrangement joins TRBV6-4 to TRBJ1-4; 8 positions match TRBD1. Germline CDR1 is MRHNA and CDR2 is SNTAGT. Trimming took 7 bases from V and 4 from J; bases not matched to a gene: 5. The CDR3 runs to 14 residues. This chain's CDR3 is CASTSGQVNEKLFF. The CDR3 nucleotides are TGTGCCAGCACCTCGGGACAGGTTAATGAAAAACTGTTTTTT.

The chain combines TRBV28 with TRBJ2-5, with TRBD2 matching 8 bases. The J call may not be correct, given that the DNA end is closer to TRBJ2-7. Germline V gene sequence: CDR1 MDHEN, CDR2 SYDVKM. CDR3 length: 16 residues. The CDR3 sequence: CASSSRDPVAGYEQYF. The CDR3, as DNA: TGTGCCAGCAGTTCTCGAGACCCCGTAGCGGGGTACGAGCAGTACTTC.

V is TRBV27 and J is TRBJ1-4; D is ambiguous. Germline V gene sequence: CDR1 MNHEY, CDR2 SMNVEV (reference sequence). The germline V and J ends were trimmed by 4 bases and 4 bases, with 10 bases remaining between them. The CDR3 extends over 14 amino acids. CDR3 loop: CASSSVGSNEKLFF. Here the CDR3 DNA reads TGTGCCAGCAGTTCGGTGGGGAGTAATGAAAAACTGTTTTTT.